This TCR beta chain was recovered during a study of blood T cell repertoires in COVID-19. Across the whole study: Researchers got acute and convalescent COVID-19 samples from the United States, Italy and Spain.

The CDR3 runs 14 residues. Germline loops: CDR1 KGHDR, CDR2 SFDVKD. V shed 0 bases and J shed 1 base, with 5 bases lying between them. Authors' analysis steps: Cell counts per sample came from amplifying reference gene primers. Generated by immunoSEQ multiplex PCR, the TCRdb table keeps only in-frame clones and is missing some. That table gives V, J and clone size, and the DNA gave D and trimming. The sample holds around 49,000 clones, approximately 80% seen once. Cohort placement rested on clinical history that participants reported themselves. Sequencing used PBMCs or T cells enriched from blood (not recorded which). V is TRBV24-1 and J is TRBJ1-2; D is unresolved. The sequence derives from a woman aged 45-59 years with acute COVID-19. CDR3 nucleotides: TGTGCCACCAGTGATTTGGAGGATAACTATGGCTACACCTTC. The encoded protein is CATSDLEDNYGYTF.